This T cell receptor (beta chain) was captured in a study of cytomegalovirus exposure and HLA in healthy donors. Study-level points and caveats: Later examination showed HLA-associated TCR beta chains had greater clonal expansion than equally common others.

PCR primers comprised 60 Vbeta and 13 Jbeta primers. TCRdb's copy holds only in-frame clones and misses some; the assay was immunoSEQ multiplex PCR. The table includes some 160,000 clones, around three quarters detected once. Germline CDR1 is SGHTA and CDR2 is FQGNSA. The CDR3 is made up of 14 amino acids. Trimming stripped 3 bases from V and 3 bases from J, with 9 bases between. About this clone: Its specificity is not known.

Specimen: PBMCs. The rearrangement joins TRBV7-2 to TRBJ1-5; unclear D gene. The origin of this receptor is a man aged 35 to 55 in good health and CMV-seronegative. The CDR3 DNA sequence: TGTGCCAGCAGCTTTACAGAGAACAATCAGCCCCAGCATTTT. It codes for CASSFTENNQPQHF.